The T cell receptor (beta chain) described here comes from a study of cytomegalovirus exposure and HLA in healthy donors. Study results and limitations: A later analysis linked a missense variant in DCLRE1C to the trimming of TCR beta V and J genes. A later analysis, which compared TCR beta chains of equal frequency, found the HLA-associated ones more clonally expanded. Highly shared variants forming one cluster were likely a sequencing artifact.

60 Vbeta and 13 Jbeta primers were used in PCR. TCRdb keeps only in-frame clones here, not all; method: immunoSEQ multiplex PCR. The sample holds some 75,000 clones. As for this clone: The antigen remains undetermined.

This CDR3 contains 12 residues. Germline lookup yields CDR1 SGHTA and CDR2 FQGNSA. The V and J ends lost 3 bases and 2 bases respectively, with 3 bases between them. The chain employs TRBV7-2 and TRBJ2-3, with D unresolved. The sequence came from a man aged 35 to 55 in good health and CMV-seronegative. Sequenced sample: PBMCs. CDR3 bases: TGTGCCAGCAGCTTCTCCACAGATACGCAGTATTTT. It encodes CASSFSTDTQYF.